A single sample gave rise to the 13 T cell receptor beta chains below, sequenced in a study of early T cells in non-severe SARS-CoV-2 infection. MiXCR, run by TCRdb on the 5' RACE reads, gives a single entry per CDR3 protein. This table has some 83,000 distinct CDR3 sequences, less than 11% appearing once. Sequenced here: whole blood, sampled at baseline. These receptors were collected from an adult who was a healthcare worker with PCR-confirmed SARS-CoV-2 infection or an uninfected control (not recorded which).

A few counts support this clonotype. The chain links TRBV20-1 to TRBJ2-3; TRBD2 matches 9 bases. CDR3 size: 15 residues. Germline CDR1 reads DFQATT; CDR2 reads SNEGSKA (reference sequence). J was trimmed by 1 base and V by 6 bases; bases with no gene match: 8. The CDR3 nucleotides read TGCAGTGCGATAACTAGCGGGTCCCGCACAGATACGCAGTATTTT. It yields the protein CSAITSGSRTDTQYF.

The rearrangement links TRBV6-5 to TRBJ2-7, with TRBD1 matching 7 bases. The CDR3 is 11 residues long. V dropped 5 bases and J dropped 12; count of bases not matched to a gene: 7. Germline-derived CDR1 and CDR2 are MNHEY and SVGAGI. The CDR3 nucleotides read TGTGCCAGCAGTGACCGGGACAGTGTGTACTTC. It codes for CASSDRDSVYF.

The chain carries TRBV20-1 and TRBJ2-7; D unclear. CDR3 length: 11 amino acids. V was cut by 6 bases and J by 4 bases, with 10 bases left in between. The germline V gene encodes CDR1 DFQATT and CDR2 SNEGSKA (reference sequence). The CDR3 nucleotides read TGCAGTGCCTACCGGAGTTACGAGCAGTACTTC. Translated: CSAYRSYEQYF.

This clonotype was recorded only once. This chain connects TRBV28 to TRBJ2-7; TRBD1 might be the D (5 bases). Per germline, CDR1 MDHEN and CDR2 SYDVKM. V lost 6 bases and J lost 5, with 20 bases in between. The CDR3 has 15 amino acids. CDR3: CASSRNVETEDEQYF. CDR3 sequence (DNA): TGTGCCAGCAGCCGAAACGTCGAGACAGAAGACGAGCAGTACTTC.

The sample holds a few counts of this clonotype. This rearrangement joins TRBV30 to TRBJ2-7; 9 bases fit TRBD1. Unmatched junction bases numbered 4, after V lost 5 bases and J lost 5 bases. CDR1 is GTSNPN and CDR2 is SVGIG in the germline V gene (reference sequence). The CDR3 sequence is 12 residues long. CDR3 sequence: CAWGQGRDEQYF. DNA of the CDR3: TGTGCCTGGGGACAGGGGAGGGACGAGCAGTACTTC.

In its sample, this clonotype was seen a few times. V is TRBV2 and J is TRBJ2-2; D unresolved. V was shortened by 6 bases and J by 1 base, with 6 bases between the two germline ends. Germline V gives CDR1 SNHLY, CDR2 FYNNEI. The CDR3 runs 13 residues. This CDR3 is CASSAKNTGELFF. CDR3 nucleotides: TGTGCCAGCAGCGCCAAGAACACCGGGGAGCTGTTTTTT.

This clonotype came up a few times. The chain combines TRBV18 with TRBJ2-2; possibly TRBD1 or TRBD2 for D (5 bases each). Germline CDR1 and CDR2: KGHSH and LQKENI. This CDR3 is built from 17 residues. V lost 0 bases, J lost 4 bases, and 15 bases lay in between. CDR3 DNA sequence: TGTGCCAGCTCACCACCTTCAACGGGACGGACCACCGGGGAGCTGTTTTTT. This encodes CASSPPSTGRTTGELFF.

In this sample, this clonotype turned up a few times. The chain is built from TRBV5-1 and TRBJ2-1; 10 positions agree with TRBD2. After removal of 0 bases from V and 4 bases from J, the junction contained 1 base not matched to a gene. The CDR3 spans 15 residues. Germline-derived CDR1 and CDR2 are SGHRS and YFSETQ. The CDR3 protein is CASSLELAGYNEQFF. DNA of the CDR3: TGCGCCAGCAGCTTGGAACTAGCGGGGTACAATGAGCAGTTCTTC. The complete variable domain, with remaining parts taken from reference TRBV5-1 and TRBJ2-1, reads KAGVTQTPRYLIKTRGQQVTLSCSPISGHRSVSWYQQTPGQGLQFLFEYFSETQRNKGNFPGRFSGRQFSNSRSEMNVSTLELGDSALYLCASSLELAGYNEQFFGPGTRLTVL.

This clonotype was counted between two and nine times. The V call is TRBV3-1, the J call TRBJ2-7; no clear D. There are 12 residues in the CDR3. CDR1 and CDR2 from the germline V gene are LGHDT and YNNKEL (reference sequence). The V gene lost 4 bases and the J gene lost 6 bases, with 10 bases spanning the gap. CDR3 protein: CASSLVESEQYF. The DNA for the CDR3 is TGTGCCAGCAGCCTTGTCGAGTCCGAGCAGTACTTC.

At least ten counts were recorded for this clonotype. The chain combines TRBV12-3 or TRBV12-4 with TRBJ2-1; D tentatively fits TRBD1 or TRBD2 (6 bases each). The CDR3 has 13 residues. With 5 bases removed from V and 9 bases from J, the gap between germline ends came to 14 bases. CDR3: CASSPGGGTEQFF. CDR3 in DNA: TGTGCCAGCAGTCCCGGGGGCGGAACTGAGCAGTTCTTC.

The chain recombines TRBV29-1 with TRBJ2-5, with no clear D. This CDR3 contains 11 residues. Per germline, CDR1 SQVTM and CDR2 ANQGSEA. V was trimmed by 4 bases and J by 3 bases, leaving 6 bases between them. The CDR3 DNA reads as TGCAGCGTTGCTAGGGAAGAGACCCAGTACTTC. Protein product: CSVAREETQYF.

This clonotype was counted ten times or more. The V gene is TRBV6-5, the J gene TRBJ2-5, with 8 bases lining up with TRBD2. The V and J ends lost 2 bases and 5 bases, in that order; junction bases with no gene match: 10. The CDR3 covers 16 residues. From germline, CDR1 is MNHEY and CDR2 SVGAGI. This CDR3 reads CASSYLSSGRPETQYF. DNA of the CDR3: TGTGCCAGCAGTTACCTCTCGAGCGGGAGACCCGAGACCCAGTACTTC.

This clonotype was picked up a small number of times. J is TRBJ2-1 and V is TRBV6-5, with D possibly TRBD2 on 5 matching bases. V was clipped by 0 bases and J by 13 bases, with 13 bases between them. Germline-derived CDR1 and CDR2 are MNHEY and SVGAGI. The CDR3 sequence is 13 residues long. The CDR3 loop reads CASSYSRTRVQFF. DNA for the CDR3: TGTGCCAGCAGTTACTCGCGTACGAGGGTTCAGTTCTTC.